This paragraph reports one T cell receptor (beta chain). The sample comes from a study of blood T cell repertoires in COVID-19. Study-level information: Donors in the United States, Italy and Spain gave samples during acute or convalescent COVID-19. The analysed material was cDNA or gDNA that came from T cells, B-cell-depleted T cells, or PBMCs.

In the original workflow: Amplification of reference gene primers provided the estimated nucleated cell counts. TCRdb's table, derived via immunoSEQ multiplex PCR, lists solely in-frame clones and lacks some. The V and J calls and clone size were taken over from that table, and D and trimming were inferred from the DNA. The sample lists roughly 54,000 clones; about 90% were seen once. Germline V gene data show CDR1 as KGHDR and CDR2 as SFDVKD. Trimming at V came to 4 bases and at J to 1 base, leaving 4 bases not matched to a gene. This CDR3 contains 15 residues. The chain carries TRBV24-1 and TRBJ2-5; 8 bases are shared with TRBD1. The source is a woman aged 55-69 years with active or convalescent COVID-19. Material for sequencing was peripheral blood. CDR3: CATSELTGVQETQYF. In nucleotides, the CDR3 is TGTGCCACCAGTGAGTTGACAGGGGTCCAAGAGACCCAGTACTTC.